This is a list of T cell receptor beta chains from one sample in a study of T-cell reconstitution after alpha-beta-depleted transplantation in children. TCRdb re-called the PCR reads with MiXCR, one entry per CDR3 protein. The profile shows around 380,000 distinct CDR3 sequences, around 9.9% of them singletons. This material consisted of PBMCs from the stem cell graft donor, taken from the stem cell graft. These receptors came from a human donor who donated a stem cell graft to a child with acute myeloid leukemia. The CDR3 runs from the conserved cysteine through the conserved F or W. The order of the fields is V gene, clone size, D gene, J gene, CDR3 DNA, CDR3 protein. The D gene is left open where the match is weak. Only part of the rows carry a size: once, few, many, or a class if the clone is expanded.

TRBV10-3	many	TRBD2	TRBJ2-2	TGTGCCATCACAAGCGGGAGGACCACCGGGGAGCTGTTTTTT	CAITSGRTTGELFF
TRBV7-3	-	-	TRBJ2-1	TGTGCCAGCAGCACCTCGTCCTGGGGGAACGACAATGAGCAGTTCTTC	CASSTSSWGNDNEQFF
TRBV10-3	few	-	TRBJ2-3	TGTGCCATCACTGGCCTCCCTGCCACAGATACGCAGTATTTT	CAITGLPATDTQYF
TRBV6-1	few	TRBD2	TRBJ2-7	TGTGCCACCAGAAGAACTAGCGGGATCTACGAGCAGTACTTC	CATRRTSGIYEQYF
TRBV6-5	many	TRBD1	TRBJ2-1	TGTGCCAGCAGTCCTCGACAGGGTGGGTACAATGAGCAGTTCTTC	CASSPRQGGYNEQFF
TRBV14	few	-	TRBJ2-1	TGTGCCAGCAGCCAAGTGGGACTCCACTACAATGAGCAGTTCTTC	CASSQVGLHYNEQFF
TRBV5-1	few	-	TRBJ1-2	TGCGCCAGCAGCCCCGGACAGACTAACTATGGCTACACCTTC	CASSPGQTNYGYTF
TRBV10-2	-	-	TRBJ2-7	TGCGCCAGCAGTGGGGACTTCAATTACGAGCAGTACTTC	CASSGDFNYEQYF
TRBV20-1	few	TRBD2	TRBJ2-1	TGCAGTGCCCAGAGATCGGGGACTAGCGGGAGGGCATCTGGCGAGCAGTTCTTC	CSAQRSGTSGRASGEQFF
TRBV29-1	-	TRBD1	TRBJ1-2	TGCAGCGTTGACTCGGGACAGGGGACCTATGGCTACACCTTC	CSVDSGQGTYGYTF
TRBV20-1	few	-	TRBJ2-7	TGCAGTGCCATCGGACAGTTCTCCTACGAGCAGTACTTC	CSAIGQFSYEQYF
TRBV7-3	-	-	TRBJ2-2	TGTGCCAGCAGCTTAACCACGCGGGCACGTGGCACCGGGGAGCTGTTTTTT	CASSLTTRARGTGELFF
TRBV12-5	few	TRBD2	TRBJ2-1	TGTGCTAGTGGCCAACCCCCTGTCGGGAGGGGCAATGAGCAGTTCTTC	CASGQPPVGRGNEQFF
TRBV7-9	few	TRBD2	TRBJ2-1	TGTGCCAGCAGCTTAAGCGGGGGCGGGAGGTCACATGAGCAGTTCTTC	CASSLSGGGRSHEQFF
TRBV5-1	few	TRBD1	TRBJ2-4	TGCGCCAGCAGCTCCGGACAGGGGCAAAACATTCAGTACTTC	CASSSGQGQNIQYF
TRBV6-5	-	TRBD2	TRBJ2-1	TGTGCCAGCAGTTACTTCGGCGGGGGATACAATGAGCAGTTCTTC	CASSYFGGGYNEQFF
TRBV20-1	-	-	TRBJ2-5	TGCAGTGCTCTTTTGGGGGAGGAGACCCAGTACTTC	CSALLGEETQYF
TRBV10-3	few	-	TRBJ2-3	TGTGCCACCGAGGCTAGCACAGATACGCAGTATTTT	CATEASTDTQYF